This T cell receptor beta chain derives from a study of T cell clones after liver transplantation. Study-wide background: Patients counted as tolerant after at least one year off all immunosuppression, enzymes not exceeding twice normal.

Looked up from germline, CDR1 is SEHNR and CDR2 is FQNEAQ (reference sequence). The length of the CDR3 is 16 residues. Trimming cost V 2 bases and J 4 bases; bases outside gene matches: 9. Generated by immunoSEQ multiplex PCR, the TCRdb table keeps only in-frame clones and is missing some. Among 70,000 to 80,000 clones listed, roughly 90% were seen once. CD3+CD4+ and CD3+CD8+ cells were FACS-sorted from thawed unstimulated PBMCs. For this clone: Its specificity is not known.

Regarding the study as a whole: Rather than being deleted, graft donor-reactive T cells may have moved into the graft.

This chain links TRBV7-9 with TRBJ2-7, with 9 positions matching TRBD1. The clonotype originates from a human donor who received a liver transplant. The sequenced sample was CD4+ T cells from blood, obtained before liver transplant. CDR3 DNA: TGTGCCAGCAGCTTAAGGGGACAGGGAATGGTGTACGAGCAGTACTTC. Translating gives CASSLRGQGMVYEQYF.